A single sample is the source of the 9 T cell receptor beta chains below, sequenced in a study of blood T cell repertoires in COVID-19. The table came from immunoSEQ multiplex PCR; TCRdb's copy has only in-frame clones and leaves some out. The profile shows over 85,000 clones, roughly 86% of them singletons. The specimen was peripheral blood. These receptors were obtained from a man aged 35 to 55 with active or convalescent COVID-19.

In this sample, this clone turned up once. The genes are TRBV27 and TRBJ1-4, with a tentative D call TRBD1 (5 bases). Between the trimmed V and J ends, which lost 3 bases and 6 bases, there was a span of 11 bases. There are 14 residues in the CDR3. The germline V gene encodes CDR1 MNHEY and CDR2 SMNVEV (reference sequence). The CDR3 is CASSFAGGDEKLFF. The CDR3 region has the DNA TGTGCCAGCAGTTTCGCCGGGGGAGATGAAAAACTGTTTTTT.

This rearrangement joins TRBV19 to TRBJ2-4, with a possible D match to TRBD2 (7 bases). The ends were cut back, 10 bases at V and 0 bases at J, with 19 bases in the middle. The CDR3 is made up of 16 amino acids. Germline assignment: CDR1 LNHDA and CDR2 SQIVND (reference sequence). The CDR3: CATTIGGLGAKNIQYF. As DNA, the CDR3 is TGTGCCACAACGATCGGGGGGCTGGGAGCCAAAAACATTCAGTACTTC.

The J gene is TRBJ2-1, the V gene TRBV7-9; TRBD2 matches 12 bases. Germline CDR1 reads SEHNR; CDR2 reads FQNEAQ (reference sequence). The CDR3 runs to 15 residues. V trimming: 10 bases; J trimming: 4 bases; junction bases outside the gene matches: 8. The CDR3 region has the DNA TGTGCCACTGACCCCGGGACTAGCGGGTACAATGAGCAGTTCTTC. Its protein product is CATDPGTSGYNEQFF. The complete variable domain, with remaining parts taken from reference TRBV7-9 and TRBJ2-1, reads DTGVSQNPRHKITKRGQNVTFRCDPISEHNRLYWYRQTLGQGPEFLTYFQNEAQLEKSRLLSDRFSAERPKGSFSTLEIQRTEQGDSAMYLCATDPGTSGYNEQFFGPGTRLTVL.

The chain joins TRBV7-2 to TRBJ2-7, with 12 positions matching TRBD2. This CDR3 contains 16 residues. With V trimmed by 1 base and J by 2 bases, 3 bases remained unmatched. CDR1 is SGHTA and CDR2 is FQGNSA in the germline V gene. In nucleotides, the CDR3 is TGTGCCAGCAGCTTAGTCCTAGCGGGGGGGCCCTACGAGCAGTACTTC. It yields the protein CASSLVLAGGPYEQYF.

The chain joins TRBV11-3 to TRBJ2-3; 9 nucleotides agree with TRBD1. The germline CDR1 and CDR2 sequences are SGHNT and YENEEA. J was trimmed by 0 bases and V by 5 bases; bases with no gene match: 3. The CDR3 spans 15 residues. The CDR3 spells CASSRGQGSTDTQYF. The CDR3 DNA follows: TGTGCCAGCAGCCGCGGACAGGGGAGCACAGATACGCAGTATTTT.

This clone has only one observation. This chain links TRBV12-5 with TRBJ2-2, with 10 bases matching TRBD1. CDR1 and CDR2 (germline): LGHNT, FRNRAP. Trimming at V came to 5 bases and at J to 10 bases, leaving 7 bases not matched to a gene. The CDR3 has 14 residues. CDR3 in amino acids: CASGPRQGAEELFF. For the CDR3, the DNA is TGTGCTAGTGGTCCCAGACAGGGGGCTGAGGAGCTGTTTTTT.

The chain has TRBV2 and TRBJ2-4; the D gene is possibly TRBD1 (6 bases). V was cut by 2 bases and J by 0 bases, with 17 bases left in between. Germline V CDR1 and CDR2: SNHLY, FYNNEI. CDR3 length equals 18 residues. CDR3 DNA sequence: TGTGCCAGCAGTGAAACCGGACAGATTCTTCTAGCCAAAAACATTCAGTACTTC. Its translation: CASSETGQILLAKNIQYF.

The chain employs TRBV4-1 and TRBJ2-2, with D perhaps matching TRBD2 (6 bases). The CDR3 loop spans 16 amino acids. Germline V CDR1 and CDR2: MGHRA, YSYEKL. Trimming pared 6 bases from V and 3 bases from J, leaving 17 bases between. In nucleotides, the CDR3 is TGCGCCAGCAGGACCCCGGGACTCCCGGACACCGGGGAGCTGTTTTTT. This codes for CASRTPGLPDTGELFF.

The chain employs TRBV5-6 and TRBJ1-1; D unresolved. The CDR3 runs 11 residues. Germline-derived CDR1 and CDR2 are SGHDT and YYEEEE. Trimming left V 4 bases short and J 3 bases short, with 4 bases between. CDR3 sequence: CASSQYTEAFF. In nucleotides, the CDR3 is TGTGCCAGCAGCCAATACACTGAAGCTTTCTTT. The full variable domain, its missing parts supplied by reference TRBV5-6 and TRBJ1-1, is DAGVTQSPTHLIKTRGQQVTLRCSPKSGHDTVSWYQQALGQGPQFIFQYYEEEERQRGNFPDRFSGHQFPNYSSELNVNALLLGDSALYLCASSQYTEAFFGQGTRLTVV.